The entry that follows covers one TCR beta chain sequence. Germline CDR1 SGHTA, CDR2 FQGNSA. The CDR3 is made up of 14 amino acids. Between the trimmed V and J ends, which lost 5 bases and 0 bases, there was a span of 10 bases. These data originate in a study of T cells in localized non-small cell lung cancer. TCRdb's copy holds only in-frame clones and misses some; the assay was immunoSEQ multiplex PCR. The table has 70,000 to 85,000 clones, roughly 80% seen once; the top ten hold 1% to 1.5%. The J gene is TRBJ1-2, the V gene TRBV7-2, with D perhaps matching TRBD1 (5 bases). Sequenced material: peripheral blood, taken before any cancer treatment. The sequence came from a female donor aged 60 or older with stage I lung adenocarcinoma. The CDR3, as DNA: TGTGCCAGCAGCCCGGGACCATCTAACTATGGCTACACCTTC. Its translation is CASSPGPSNYGYTF.